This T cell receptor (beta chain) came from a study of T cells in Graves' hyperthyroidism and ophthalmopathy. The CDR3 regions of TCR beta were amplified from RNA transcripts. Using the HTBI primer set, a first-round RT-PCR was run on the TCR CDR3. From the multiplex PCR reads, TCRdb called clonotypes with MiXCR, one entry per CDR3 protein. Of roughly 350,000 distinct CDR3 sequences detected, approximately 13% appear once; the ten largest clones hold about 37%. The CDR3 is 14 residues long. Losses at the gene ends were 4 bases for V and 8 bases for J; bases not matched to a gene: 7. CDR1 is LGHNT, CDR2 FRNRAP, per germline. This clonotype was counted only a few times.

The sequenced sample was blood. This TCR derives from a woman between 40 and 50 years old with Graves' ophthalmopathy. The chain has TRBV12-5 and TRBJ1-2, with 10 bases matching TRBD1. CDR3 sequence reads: CASGSLDRGPGYTF. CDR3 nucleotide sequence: TGTGCTAGTGGTTCCCTAGACAGGGGGCCGGGCTACACCTTC. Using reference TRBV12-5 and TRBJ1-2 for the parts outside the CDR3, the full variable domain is DARVTQTPRHKVTEMGQEVTMRCQPILGHNTVFWYRQTMMQGLELLAYFRNRAPLDDSGMPKDRFSAEMPDATLATLKIQPSEPRDSAVYFCASGSLDRGPGYTFGSGTRLTVV.